The present entry profiles one T cell receptor beta chain with its context. The antigen is unknown. Investigators sourced approximately 2 micrograms of genomic DNA from cryopreserved PBMCs for TCR beta libraries. TCRdb's table, derived via immunoSEQ multiplex PCR, lists solely in-frame clones and lacks some. The sample has around 60,000 clones; approximately 57% are singletons. These data originate in a study of cytotoxic CD8 clonotypes in ibrutinib-treated CLL. Findings and caveats of the study: Public clonotypes (which were uncommon) either contracted or remained stable on treatment.

The CDR3 totals 13 residues. With V trimmed by 0 bases and J by 6 bases, 2 bases remained unmatched. Germline V lookup: CDR1 MNHNS, CDR2 SASEGT. The sequence was obtained from a human donor with chronic lymphocytic leukemia. This chain uses TRBV6-1 with TRBJ2-7; 7 nucleotides agree with TRBD2. The material was PBMCs, obtained after 12 months of ibrutinib treatment. The CDR3 is CASSEARGSEQYF. The CDR3 DNA follows: TGTGCCAGCAGTGAAGCGCGGGGGTCCGAGCAGTACTTC.